This T cell receptor beta chain originates from a study of shared clonotypes between healthy human individuals. The overall study: CD4 naive and memory got three plates each, CD8 naive two, CD8 memory one. The study's findings and limits: The four-donor shared clonotypes exceeded non-shared clonotypes in generation probability, with non-shared ones scoring lower. Several donors held 5% to 5.5% of naive CD4 clonotypes in common.

Profiled with immunoSEQ multiplex PCR; TCRdb holds only in-frame clones, not every one. The data show some 2,000,000 clones, with about 95% seen just once and 1.1% held by the top ten. This clone was found once. Antigen: not known. Naive CD8 cells lacked CD45RO, underwent positive selection for CCR7 and left out terminally differentiated effector memory CD45RA+ cells. CDR1 and CDR2 (germline): GTSNPN, SVGIG (reference sequence). V trimming: 0 bases; J trimming: 7 bases; junction bases outside the gene matches: 9. The CDR3 loop spans 15 amino acids. Sequences were obtained from naive CD8+ T cells sorted from blood. This sequence was found in a man in his late teens or twenties in good health. The J gene is TRBJ2-1, the V gene TRBV30, with 7 bases lining up with TRBD1. The CDR3 DNA reads TGTGCCTGGAGTGTACCTGAGACAGGGTTGAATGAGCAGTTCTTC. This encodes CAWSVPETGLNEQFF. Using reference TRBV30 and TRBJ2-1 for the parts outside the CDR3, the full variable domain is SQTIHQWPATLVQPVGSPLSLECTVEGTSNPNLYWYRQAAGRGLQLLFYSVGIGQISSEVPQNLSASRPQDRQFILSSKKLLLSDSGFYLCAWSVPETGLNEQFFGPGTRLTVL.